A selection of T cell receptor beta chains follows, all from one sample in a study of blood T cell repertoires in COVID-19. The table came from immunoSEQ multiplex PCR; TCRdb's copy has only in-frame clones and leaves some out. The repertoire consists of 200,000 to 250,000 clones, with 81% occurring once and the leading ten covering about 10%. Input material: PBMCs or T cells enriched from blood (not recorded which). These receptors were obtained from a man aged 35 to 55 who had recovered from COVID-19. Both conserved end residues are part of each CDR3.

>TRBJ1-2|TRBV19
CASSIGAGPNYGYTF
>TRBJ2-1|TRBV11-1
CASSLERIGNEQFF
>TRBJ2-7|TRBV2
CASGGLVPSYEQYF
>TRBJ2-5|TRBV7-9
CASSSIPGQPTQETQYF
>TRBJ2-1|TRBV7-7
CASSRTGTAFNEQFF
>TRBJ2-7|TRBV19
CASTRGQGANEQYF
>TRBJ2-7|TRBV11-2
CASSFSSGWYEQYF
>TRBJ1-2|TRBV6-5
CASSYDRAGYGYTF
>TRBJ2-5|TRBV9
CASSVGPSTSEGTQYF
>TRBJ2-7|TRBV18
CASSPEDSSYEQYF
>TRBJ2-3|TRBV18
CASSPPGTLAPTDTQYF
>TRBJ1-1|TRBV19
CASSLDRMNTEAFF
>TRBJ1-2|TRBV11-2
CASSLDRGAGGGYTF
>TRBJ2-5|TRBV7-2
CASGSRRETQYF
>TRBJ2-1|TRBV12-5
CASGLFRNEQFF
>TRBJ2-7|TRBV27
CASSLSAGEVFDEQYF
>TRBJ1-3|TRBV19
CASSLVNTRSGNTIYF
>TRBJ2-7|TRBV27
CASSLDGGARYEQYF
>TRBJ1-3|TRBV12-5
CASGTGGDSGNTIYF
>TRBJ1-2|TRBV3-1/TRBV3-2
CASSLQTGSYGYTF
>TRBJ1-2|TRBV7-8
CASSYIGTARGYTF
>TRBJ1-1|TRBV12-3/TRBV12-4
CASSLSLVSEAFF
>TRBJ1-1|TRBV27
CASSLLARGTDTEAFF
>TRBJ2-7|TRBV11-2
CASSLGTSGSYEQYF
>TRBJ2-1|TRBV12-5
CASGYDNDEQFF
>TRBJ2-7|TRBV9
CASSVGGGRNEQYF
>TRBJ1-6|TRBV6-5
CASSYGLGQGFSPLHF
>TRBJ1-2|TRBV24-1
CATSDGDSNYGYTF
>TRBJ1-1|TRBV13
CASSLGPDRGIYTEAFF
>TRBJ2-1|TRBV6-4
CASSARTGGSYNEQFF
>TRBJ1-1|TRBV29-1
CSVEASQNTEAFF
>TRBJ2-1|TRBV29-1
CSVEGGRAYNEQFF
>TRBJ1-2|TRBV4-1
CASSDSYYGYTF
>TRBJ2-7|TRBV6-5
CASSYAGGRGEQYF
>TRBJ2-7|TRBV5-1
CASSLDLTGGGEQYF
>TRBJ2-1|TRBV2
CASSEVVSVGEQFF
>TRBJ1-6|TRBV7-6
CASSRRDSSYNSPLHF
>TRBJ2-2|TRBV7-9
CASSPISGLNTGELFF
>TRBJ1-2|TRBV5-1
CASSLTQNYGYTF
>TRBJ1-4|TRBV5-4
CASSPGSGDEKLFF